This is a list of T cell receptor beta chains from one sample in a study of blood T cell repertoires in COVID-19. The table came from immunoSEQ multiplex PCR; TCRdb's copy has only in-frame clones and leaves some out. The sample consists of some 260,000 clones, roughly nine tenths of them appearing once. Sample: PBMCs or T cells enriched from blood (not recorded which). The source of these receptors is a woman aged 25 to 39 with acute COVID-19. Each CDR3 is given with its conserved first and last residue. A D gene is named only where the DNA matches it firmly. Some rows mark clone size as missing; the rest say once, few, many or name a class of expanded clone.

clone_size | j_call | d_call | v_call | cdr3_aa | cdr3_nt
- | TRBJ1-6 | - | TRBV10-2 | CASSESPAPLHF | TGCGCCAGCAGTGAGTCACCAGCACCCCTCCACTTT
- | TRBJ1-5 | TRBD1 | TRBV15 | CATSSIGTGDQPQHF | TGTGCCACCAGCAGCATCGGGACAGGTGACCAGCCCCAGCATTTT
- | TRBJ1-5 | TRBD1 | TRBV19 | CASSMKDRKKHF | TGTGCCAGTAGTATGAAGGACAGGAAAAAGCATTTT
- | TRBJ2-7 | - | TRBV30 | CAWSVWGSEQYF | TGTGCCTGGAGTGTCTGGGGCTCCGAGCAGTACTTC
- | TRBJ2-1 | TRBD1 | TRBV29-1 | CSVVPGGWGEQFF | TGCAGCGTTGTGCCAGGGGGCTGGGGTGAGCAGTTCTTC
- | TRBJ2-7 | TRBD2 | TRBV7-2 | CASSLLLAGSYEQYF | TGTGCCAGCAGCCTACTACTAGCGGGCTCCTACGAGCAGTACTTC
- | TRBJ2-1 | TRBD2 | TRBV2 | CASNPGLGGEQFF | TGTGCCAGCAACCCGGGACTAGGGGGTGAGCAGTTCTTC
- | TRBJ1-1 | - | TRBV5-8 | CASSLQGLRVEAFF | TGTGCCAGCAGCTTGCAGGGGTTGAGGGTTGAAGCTTTCTTT
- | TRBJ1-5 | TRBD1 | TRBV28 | CASRLTGSNQPQHF | TGTGCCAGCAGGCTGACAGGGTCCAATCAGCCCCAGCATTTT
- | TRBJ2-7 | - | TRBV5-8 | CASSLRQGFGHEQYF | TGTGCCAGCAGCTTGAGGCAGGGCTTCGGACACGAGCAGTACTTC
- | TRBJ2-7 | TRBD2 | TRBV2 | CASSERSSGVYEQYF | TGTGCCAGCAGTGAACGGTCTAGCGGGGTCTACGAGCAGTACTTC
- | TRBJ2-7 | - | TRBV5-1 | CASSLTVTYEQYF | TGCGCCAGCAGCTTGACAGTAACCTACGAGCAGTACTTC
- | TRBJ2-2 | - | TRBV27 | CASRLQVTDTGELFF | TGTGCCAGCAGACTACAGGTTACGGACACCGGGGAGCTGTTTTTT
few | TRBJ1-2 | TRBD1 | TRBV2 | CASSATGQTYGYTF | TGTGCCAGCAGTGCTACGGGACAGACCTATGGCTACACCTTC
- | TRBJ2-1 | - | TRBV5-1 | CASSRGQANNEQFF | TGCGCCAGCAGCAGGGGACAAGCTAACAATGAGCAGTTCTTC
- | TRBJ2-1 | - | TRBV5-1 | CASSLGGQSSYNEQFF | TGCGCCAGCAGCTTGGGAGGCCAAAGCTCCTACAATGAGCAGTTCTTC
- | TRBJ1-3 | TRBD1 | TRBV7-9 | CASSLGGQPGNTIYF | TGTGCCAGCAGCTTAGGGGGACAGCCTGGAAACACCATATATTTT
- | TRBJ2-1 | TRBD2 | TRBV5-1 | CASSLAVGSGSSYNEQFF | TGCGCCAGCAGCTTGGCCGTGGGTAGCGGGAGCTCCTACAATGAGCAGTTCTTC
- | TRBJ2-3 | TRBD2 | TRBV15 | CATSSGGAGTDTQYF | TGTGCCACCAGCAGCGGGGGGGCGGGCACAGATACGCAGTATTTT
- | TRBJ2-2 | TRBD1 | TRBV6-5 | CASRGTGGTGELFF | TGTGCCAGCAGGGGGACAGGAGGGACCGGGGAGCTGTTTTTT
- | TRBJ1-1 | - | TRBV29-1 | CSVTQPTEAFF | TGCAGCGTAACACAGCCCACTGAAGCTTTCTTT
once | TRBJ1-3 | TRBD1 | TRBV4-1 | CASSPSGRGPGGNTIYF | TGCGCCAGCAGCCCTTCAGGCAGGGGGCCTGGTGGAAACACCATATATTTT
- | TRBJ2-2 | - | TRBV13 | CASSLRAGELFF | TGTGCCAGCAGCTTGAGGGCCGGGGAGCTGTTTTTT
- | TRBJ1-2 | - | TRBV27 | CASSLYAGPYGYTF | TGTGCCAGCAGTTTATATGCGGGGCCCTATGGCTACACCTTC
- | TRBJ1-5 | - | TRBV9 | CASSVGEGGGNQPQHF | TGTGCCAGCAGCGTAGGCGAGGGGGGGGGCAATCAGCCCCAGCATTTT
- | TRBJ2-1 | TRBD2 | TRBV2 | CASSPLAGGSYNEQFF | TGTGCCAGCAGTCCATTAGCGGGAGGCTCCTACAATGAGCAGTTCTTC
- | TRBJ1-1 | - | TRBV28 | CASSLRQGNTEAFF | TGTGCCAGCAGTTTGCGGCAGGGGAACACTGAAGCTTTCTTT
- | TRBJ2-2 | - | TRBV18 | CASSPPADTGELFF | TGTGCCAGCTCACCACCGGCCGACACCGGGGAGCTGTTTTTT
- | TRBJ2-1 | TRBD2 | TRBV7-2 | CASSLGGLASYNEQFF | TGTGCCAGCAGCTTAGGTGGACTAGCCTCCTACAATGAGCAGTTCTTC
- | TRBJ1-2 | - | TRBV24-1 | CATSDSQVPLRGYTF | TGTGCCACCAGTGATTCGCAGGTGCCCTTGCGAGGCTACACCTTC
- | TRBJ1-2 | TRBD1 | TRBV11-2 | CASTPWGQNYGYTF | TGTGCCAGCACCCCGTGGGGACAGAACTATGGCTACACCTTC
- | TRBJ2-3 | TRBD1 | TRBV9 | CASSIPDRGQGDTQYF | TGTGCCAGCAGCATACCAGACAGGGGGCAGGGCGATACGCAGTATTTT
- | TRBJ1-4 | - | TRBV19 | CASNKAGESEKLFF | TGTGCCAGTAACAAAGCCGGGGAAAGCGAAAAACTGTTTTTT
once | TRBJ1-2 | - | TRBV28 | CASSPLRTNYGYTF | TGTGCCAGCAGTCCCCTACGCACGAACTATGGCTACACCTTC
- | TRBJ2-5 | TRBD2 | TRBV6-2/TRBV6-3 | CASSLRGEKETQYF | TGTGCCAGCAGTTTGCGGGGGGAAAAAGAGACCCAGTACTTC
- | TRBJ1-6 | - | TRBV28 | CASSPTGSPLHF | TGTGCCAGCAGCCCCACAGGCTCACCCCTCCACTTT
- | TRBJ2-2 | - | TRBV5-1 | CASSLQVGGAVNTGELFF | TGCGCCAGCAGCTTGCAGGTAGGAGGGGCCGTGAACACCGGGGAGCTGTTTTTT
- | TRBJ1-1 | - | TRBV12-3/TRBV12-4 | CASRSTGNTEAFF | TGTGCCAGCAGGTCGACAGGCAACACTGAAGCTTTCTTT
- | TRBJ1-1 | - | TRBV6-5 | CASSYSRSVTEAFF | TGTGCCAGCAGTTACTCGAGGTCAGTTACTGAAGCTTTCTTT
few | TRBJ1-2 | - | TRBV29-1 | CSVEGQYGYTF | TGCAGCGTTGAAGGACAGTATGGCTACACCTTC
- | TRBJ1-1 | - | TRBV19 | CASSTGRDTEAFF | TGTGCCAGTAGTACCGGGAGGGACACTGAAGCTTTCTTT
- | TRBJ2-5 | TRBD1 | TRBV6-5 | CASRFGTGFRETQYF | TGTGCCAGCAGATTCGGGACAGGGTTTAGGGAGACCCAGTACTTC
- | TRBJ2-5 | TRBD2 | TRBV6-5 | CASSTAGAGGETQYF | TGTGCCAGCAGCACCGCGGGGGCGGGGGGTGAGACCCAGTACTTC
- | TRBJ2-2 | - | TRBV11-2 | CASSLAGVGAGELFF | TGTGCCAGCAGCTTAGCGGGGGTTGGGGCCGGGGAGCTGTTTTTT
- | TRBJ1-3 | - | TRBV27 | CASSQKQVTGNTIYF | TGTGCCAGCAGTCAAAAACAGGTAACTGGAAACACCATATATTTT
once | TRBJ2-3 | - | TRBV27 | CASSRLTLADTQYF | TGTGCCAGCAGTCGCCTCACTCTGGCAGATACGCAGTATTTT
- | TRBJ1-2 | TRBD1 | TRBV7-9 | CASSLVDRAPHGYTF | TGTGCCAGCAGCTTAGTCGACAGGGCCCCTCATGGCTACACCTTC
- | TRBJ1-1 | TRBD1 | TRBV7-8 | CASSLAGTGGKAFF | TGTGCCAGCAGCTTAGCCGGGACAGGGGGGAAAGCTTTCTTT
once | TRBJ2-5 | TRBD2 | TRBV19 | CASSIGLAGGQETQYF | TGTGCCAGTAGTATCGGGCTAGCGGGGGGCCAAGAGACCCAGTACTTC
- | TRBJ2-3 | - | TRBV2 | CASSSSSGGSSTDTQYF | TGTGCCAGCAGTTCTAGCTCAGGGGGGTCTAGCACAGATACGCAGTATTTT